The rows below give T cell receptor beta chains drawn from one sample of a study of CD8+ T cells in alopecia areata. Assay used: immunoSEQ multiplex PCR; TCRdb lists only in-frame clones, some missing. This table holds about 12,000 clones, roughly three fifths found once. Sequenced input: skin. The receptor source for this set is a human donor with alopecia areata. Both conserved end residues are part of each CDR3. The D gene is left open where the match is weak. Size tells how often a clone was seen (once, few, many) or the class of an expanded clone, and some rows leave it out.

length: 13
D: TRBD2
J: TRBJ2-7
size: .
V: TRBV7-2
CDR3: CASSFSSGNEQYF
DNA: TGTGCCAGCAGCTTTTCTAGCGGGAACGAGCAGTACTTC

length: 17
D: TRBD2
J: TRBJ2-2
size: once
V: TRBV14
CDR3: CASSLTSAVSHTGELFF
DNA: TGTGCCAGCAGCCTAACTAGCGCGGTCTCGCACACCGGGGAGCTGTTTTTT

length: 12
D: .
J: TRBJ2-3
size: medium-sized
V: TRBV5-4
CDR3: CATASWPDTQYF
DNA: TGTGCCACCGCCTCCTGGCCAGATACGCAGTATTTT

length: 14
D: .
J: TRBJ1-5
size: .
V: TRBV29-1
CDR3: CSVLSREGNQPQHF
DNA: TGCAGCGTTCTTTCCCGGGAGGGCAATCAGCCCCAGCATTTT

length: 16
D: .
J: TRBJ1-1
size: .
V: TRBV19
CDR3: CASRIFGTEANTEAFF
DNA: TGTGCCAGTAGAATTTTCGGGACGGAGGCCAACACTGAAGCTTTCTTT

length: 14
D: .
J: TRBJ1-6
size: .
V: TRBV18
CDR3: CASSPGSYNSPLHF
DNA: TGTGCCAGCTCACCGGGCAGTTATAATTCACCCCTCCACTTT

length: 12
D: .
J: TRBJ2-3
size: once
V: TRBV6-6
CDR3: CASSAGADTQYF
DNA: TGTGCCAGCTCAGCAGGGGCAGATACGCAGTATTTT

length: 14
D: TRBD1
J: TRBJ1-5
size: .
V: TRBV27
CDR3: CASRDRDWNQPQHF
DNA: TGTGCCAGCAGGGACAGGGATTGGAATCAGCCCCAGCATTTT

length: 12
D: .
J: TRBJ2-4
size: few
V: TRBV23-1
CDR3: CASSPLANIQYF
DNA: TGCGCCAGCAGTCCCTTGGCAAACATTCAGTACTTC

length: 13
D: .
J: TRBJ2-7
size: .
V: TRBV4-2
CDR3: CASSQVVGSLPGF
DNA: TGTGCCAGCAGCCAAGTGGTGGGCAGCCTCCCCGGTTTC

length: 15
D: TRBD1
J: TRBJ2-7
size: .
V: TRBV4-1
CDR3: CASSQGQGASYEQYF
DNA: TGCGCCAGCAGCCAAGGACAGGGGGCCTCCTACGAGCAGTACTTC

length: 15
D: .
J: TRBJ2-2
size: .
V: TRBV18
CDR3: CASSRQDPNTGELFF
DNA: TGTGCCAGCTCGCGACAGGACCCGAACACCGGGGAGCTGTTTTTT

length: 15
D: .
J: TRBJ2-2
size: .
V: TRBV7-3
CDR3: CASSFNGPGTGELFF
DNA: TGTGCCAGCAGCTTTAATGGGCCGGGCACCGGGGAGCTGTTTTTT

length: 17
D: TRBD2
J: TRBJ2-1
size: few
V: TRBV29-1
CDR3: CSVESPSGRAVGNEQFF
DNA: TGCAGCGTTGAAAGTCCTAGCGGGAGGGCCGTGGGCAATGAGCAGTTCTTC

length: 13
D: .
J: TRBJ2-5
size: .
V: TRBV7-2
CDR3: CASSLVQGRGQYF
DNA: TGTGCCAGCAGCTTAGTGCAGGGACGAGGGCAGTACTTC

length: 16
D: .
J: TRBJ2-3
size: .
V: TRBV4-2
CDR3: CASSQGDILRTDTQYF
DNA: TGTGCCAGCAGCCAAGGGGACATACTCCGGACAGATACGCAGTATTTT

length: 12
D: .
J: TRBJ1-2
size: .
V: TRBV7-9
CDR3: CASSISGNGYTF
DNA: TGTGCCAGCAGCATTTCAGGGAATGGCTACACCTTC

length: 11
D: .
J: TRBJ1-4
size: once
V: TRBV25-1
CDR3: CASSYGGKLFF
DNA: TGTGCCAGCAGCTACGGGGGAAAACTGTTTTTT

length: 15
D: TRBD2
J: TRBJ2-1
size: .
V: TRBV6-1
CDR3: CASSEILAAYNEQFF
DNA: TGTGCCAGCAGTGAGATCCTAGCGGCTTACAATGAGCAGTTCTTC

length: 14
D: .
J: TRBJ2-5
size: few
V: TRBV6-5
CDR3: CASSPRDSRETQYF
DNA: TGTGCCAGCAGTCCCCGGGATAGCCGGGAGACCCAGTACTTC

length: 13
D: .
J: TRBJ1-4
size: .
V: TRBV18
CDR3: CASSPPGNEKLFF
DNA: TGTGCCAGCTCACCACCAGGGAATGAAAAACTGTTTTTT

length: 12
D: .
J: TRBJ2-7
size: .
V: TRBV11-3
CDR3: CASSFGQNEQYF
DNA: TGTGCCAGCAGCTTCGGACAAAACGAGCAGTACTTC

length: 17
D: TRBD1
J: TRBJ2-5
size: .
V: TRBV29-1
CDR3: CSVEAGQGATYLVTQYF
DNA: TGCAGCGTTGAAGCTGGACAGGGGGCGACTTACTTGGTGACCCAGTACTTC

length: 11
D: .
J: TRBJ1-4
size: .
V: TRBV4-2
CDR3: CASGGNEKLFF
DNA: TGTGCCAGCGGCGGTAATGAAAAACTGTTTTTT

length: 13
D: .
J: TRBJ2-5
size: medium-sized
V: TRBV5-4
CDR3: CASSYLAVETQYF
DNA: TGTGCCAGCAGCTACCTAGCCGTGGAGACCCAGTACTTC

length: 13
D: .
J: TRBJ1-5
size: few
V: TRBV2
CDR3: CATGAGSNQPQHF
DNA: TGTGCCACCGGAGCTGGCAGCAATCAGCCCCAGCATTTT

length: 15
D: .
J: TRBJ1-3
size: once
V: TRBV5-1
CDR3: CASSLVGGSGNTIYF
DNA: TGCGCCAGCAGCTTGGTGGGGGGCTCTGGAAACACCATATATTTT

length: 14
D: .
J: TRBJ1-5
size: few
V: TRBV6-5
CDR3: CASSYSSGYQPQHF
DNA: TGTGCCAGCAGTTACTCGAGTGGATACCAGCCCCAGCATTTT

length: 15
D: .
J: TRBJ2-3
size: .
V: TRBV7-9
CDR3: CASSSRDFQADTQYF
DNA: TGTGCCAGCAGCTCCCGGGATTTCCAGGCAGATACGCAGTATTTT

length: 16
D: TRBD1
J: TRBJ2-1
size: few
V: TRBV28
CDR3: CASSTFNGQGRDEQFF
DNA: TGTGCCAGCAGTACATTTAACGGACAGGGGAGGGATGAGCAGTTCTTC

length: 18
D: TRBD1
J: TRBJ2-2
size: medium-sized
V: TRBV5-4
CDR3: CASSLGGQGARGTGELFF
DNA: TGTGCCAGCAGCTTGGGCGGACAGGGGGCGCGTGGCACCGGGGAGCTGTTTTTT

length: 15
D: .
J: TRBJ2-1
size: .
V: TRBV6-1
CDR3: CASSEAGGSYNEQFF
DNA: TGTGCCAGCAGTGAAGCGGGGGGCTCCTACAATGAGCAGTTCTTC

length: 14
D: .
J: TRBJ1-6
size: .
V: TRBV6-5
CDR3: CASTSGEGRSPLHF
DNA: TGTGCCAGCACTAGCGGGGAGGGGCGTTCACCCCTCCACTTT

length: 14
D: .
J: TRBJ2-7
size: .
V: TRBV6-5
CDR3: CASSPEYGRYEQYF
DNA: TGTGCCAGCAGTCCAGAATACGGAAGATACGAGCAGTACTTC

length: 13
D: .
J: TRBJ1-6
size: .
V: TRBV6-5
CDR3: CASGQEANSPLHF
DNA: TGTGCCAGCGGCCAGGAGGCCAATTCACCCCTCCACTTT

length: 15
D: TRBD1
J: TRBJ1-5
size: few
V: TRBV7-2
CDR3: CASSLPGGSEQPQHF
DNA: TGTGCCAGCAGCCTACCAGGGGGCTCTGAGCAGCCCCAGCATTTT

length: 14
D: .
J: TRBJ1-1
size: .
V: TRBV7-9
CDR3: CASSLSQGVPEAFF
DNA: TGTGCCAGCAGCTTGAGCCAGGGTGTCCCTGAAGCTTTCTTT

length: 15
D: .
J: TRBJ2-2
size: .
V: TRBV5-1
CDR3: CASSLGRTTTGELFF
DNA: TGCGCCAGCAGCTTGGGGAGGACTACCACCGGGGAGCTGTTTTTT

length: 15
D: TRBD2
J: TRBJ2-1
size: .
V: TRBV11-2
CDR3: CASSSSGDTYNEQFF
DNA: TGTGCCAGCAGCTCTAGCGGGGATACCTACAATGAGCAGTTCTTC

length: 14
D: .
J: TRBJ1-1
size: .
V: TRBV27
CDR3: CASSQESGGTEAFF
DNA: TGTGCCAGCAGTCAAGAATCCGGGGGGACTGAAGCTTTCTTT

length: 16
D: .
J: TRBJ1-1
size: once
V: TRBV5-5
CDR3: CASSIQLIRENTEAFF
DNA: TGTGCCAGCAGCATTCAGTTGATCCGCGAGAACACTGAAGCTTTCTTT

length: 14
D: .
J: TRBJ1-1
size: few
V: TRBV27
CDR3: CASSLLGARTEAFF
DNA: TGTGCCAGCAGTTTATTAGGGGCACGAACTGAAGCTTTCTTT

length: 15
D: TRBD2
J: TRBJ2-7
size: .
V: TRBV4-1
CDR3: CASSQTSGRAYEQYF
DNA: TGCGCCAGCAGCCAGACTAGCGGGAGGGCCTACGAGCAGTACTTC

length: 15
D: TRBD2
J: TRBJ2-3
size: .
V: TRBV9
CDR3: CASNQREATTDTQYF
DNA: TGTGCCAGCAATCAGCGGGAGGCAACCACAGATACGCAGTATTTT

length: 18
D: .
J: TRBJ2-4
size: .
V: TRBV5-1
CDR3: CASSLLGRENRGKNIQYF
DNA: TGCGCCAGCAGCTTGCTGGGCAGGGAGAATCGAGGCAAAAACATTCAGTACTTC

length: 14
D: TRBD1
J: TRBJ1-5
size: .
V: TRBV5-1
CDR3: CASSLFGGQEPQHF
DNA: TGCGCCAGCAGCTTGTTCGGGGGACAGGAGCCCCAGCATTTT

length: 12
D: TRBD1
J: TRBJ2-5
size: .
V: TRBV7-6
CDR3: CATTGEQETQYF
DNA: TGTGCCACAACAGGGGAGCAAGAGACCCAGTACTTC

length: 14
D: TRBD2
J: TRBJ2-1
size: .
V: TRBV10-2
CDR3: CASSSPSGDNEQFF
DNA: TGCGCCAGCAGTAGCCCTAGCGGGGATAATGAGCAGTTCTTC

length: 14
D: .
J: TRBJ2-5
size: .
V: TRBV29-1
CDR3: CSVDGPGHEETQYF
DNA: TGCAGCGTTGATGGACCGGGACATGAAGAGACCCAGTACTTC

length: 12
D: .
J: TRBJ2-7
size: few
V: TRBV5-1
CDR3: CASRSSGAEQYF
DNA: TGCGCCAGCAGGTCGTCAGGGGCCGAGCAGTACTTC

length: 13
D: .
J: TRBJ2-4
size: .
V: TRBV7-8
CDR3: CASSLASQGIQYF
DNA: TGTGCCAGCAGCTTAGCTTCTCAGGGCATTCAGTACTTC

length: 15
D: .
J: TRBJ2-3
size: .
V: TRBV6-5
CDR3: CASTPRVGSVDTQYF
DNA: TGTGCCAGCACCCCCAGGGTAGGGTCAGTGGATACGCAGTATTTT